Here is one TCR beta chain with its context. These data originate in a study of technical replicates of blood from a few donors. Germline V gene lookup returns CDR1 LGHNA and CDR2 YSLEER. The junction had 10 bases not matched to a gene; V was cut back by 1 base and J by 6 bases. The CDR3 contains 19 residues. Here immunoSEQ multiplex PCR was the method, and the copy in TCRdb shows in-frame clones only, minus some. The top ten hold around 4.5% of the sample, which has approximately 70,000 clones, roughly 90% seen once. The chain couples TRBV4-3 to TRBJ2-2, with 14 bases aligning to TRBD2. The TCR comes from a human donor in good health. Some clones in this sample may be carry-over from other donors' samples. Sample: PBMCs. CDR3 protein: CASSQATSGGATGPGELFF. DNA for the CDR3: TGCGCCAGCAGCCAAGCGACTAGCGGGGGGGCCACGGGGCCCGGGGAGCTGTTTTTT.